This T cell receptor (beta chain) was recovered during a study of T cells in Graves' hyperthyroidism and ophthalmopathy. Notes on the study in general: Researchers found most expanded thyroid clonotypes above 0.001 in blood as well. Onset of ophthalmopathy came a median roughly 6 months after the model predicted it.

Germline CDR1 reads SGHVS; CDR2 reads FNYEAQ. The CDR3 consists of 15 residues. V shed 1 base, J shed 2 bases, and the junction held 4 bases outside the gene matches. In making diagnoses, clinical symptoms, serum thyroxine and TRAb, thyroid ultrasound and orbital computed tomography were all used. Fresh peripheral blood, around 9.3 ml, was the source of the PBMCs. This clonotype came up many times. The antigen remains undetermined. Amplified TCR beta CDR3 regions derived from RNA transcripts. Carried out on the TCR CDR3, a first-round RT-PCR used the HTBI primer set. Via MiXCR, TCRdb re-called the multiplex PCR reads, giving one row per CDR3 protein. The sample carries about 610,000 distinct CDR3 sequences, roughly 15% recorded once.

This TCR was recovered from a woman aged 35 to 49 with Graves' ophthalmopathy. The gene calls are TRBV7-6 and TRBJ2-7, with 8 bases fitting TRBD2. Sequenced input: blood. For the CDR3, the DNA is TGTGCCAGCAGCTTAGGAGGGACTAGAGCCTACGAGCAGTACTTC. As protein: CASSLGGTRAYEQYF.